Below, 30 T cell receptor beta chains from the same sample are listed, as sequenced in a study of regulatory T cells in long-lasting Graves disease. The time point: persistent/refractory GD, antithyroid drugs over 5 years with positive TRAb. Preparation of the TCR library used RNA extracted from PBMCs. Library construction for TCR beta used iRepertoire HTBI primers and Arm-PCR of CDR3 regions. TCRdb passed the multiplex PCR reads through MiXCR, listing each CDR3 protein once. The sample consists of 650,000 to 700,000 distinct CDR3 sequences, around 32% of them appearing once. The input for sequencing was peripheral blood mononuclear cells (PBMCs), taken when the disease was refractory, from a patient treated with antithyroid drugs. These receptors all come from a female donor with Graves disease.

The chain joins TRBV19 to TRBJ1-1, with unresolved D. CDR3 length: 16 residues. The germline V and J ends were trimmed by 3 bases and 0 bases, with 14 bases remaining between them. Germline loops: CDR1 LNHDA, CDR2 SQIVND (reference sequence). CDR3 loop: CASSMKSLLMNTEAFF. CDR3 coding DNA: TGTGCCAGTAGTATGAAGAGTCTACTTATGAACACTGAAGCTTTCTTT.

This chain links TRBV20-1 with TRBJ2-1, with 7 bases aligning to TRBD1. Germline V gene lookup returns CDR1 DFQATT and CDR2 SNEGSKA (reference sequence). This CDR3 is 15 amino acids long. The V segment lost 3 bases and the J segment 2 bases; nucleotides outside the gene matches: 7. CDR3 nucleotides: TGCAGTGCTAGGGGACAGAATAACCCCTACAATGAGCAGTTCTTC. The encoded protein is CSARGQNNPYNEQFF.

The rearrangement joins TRBV6-1 to TRBJ1-6; maybe TRBD1 (5 bases). Trimming took off 7 bases at V and 8 bases at J, with 15 bases between the two ends. Germline loops: CDR1 MNHNS, CDR2 SASEGT. The CDR3 has 14 residues. In nucleotides, the CDR3 is TGTGCCAGCACCCCGGGGCGTCAGTATTCACCCCTCCACTTT. This codes for CASTPGRQYSPLHF.

This sequence joins TRBV13 and TRBJ2-7; possibly TRBD1 or TRBD2 for D (6 bases each). V dropped 8 bases and J dropped 2 bases, with 25 bases sitting between them. The CDR3 extends over 17 amino acids. The germline gives CDR1 PRHDT, CDR2 FYEKMQ (reference sequence). As DNA, the CDR3 is TGTGCCAGCTCTTTTAGTGCCGGAGGGGGACTCCCCTACGAGCAGTACTTC. Translation: CASSFSAGGGLPYEQYF.

The sample holds a few counts of this clonotype. J is TRBJ1-1 and V is TRBV5-4, with D perhaps TRBD1 (5 bases). This CDR3 is built from 14 residues. The germline V gene encodes CDR1 SGHNT and CDR2 YYREEE (reference sequence). V was cut by 2 bases and J by 5 bases, with 13 bases left in between. The chain's CDR3 is CASSFGRGVTEAFF. In nucleotides, the CDR3 is TGTGCCAGCAGCTTCGGACGGGGGGTTACTGAAGCTTTCTTT.

At least ten counts were recorded for this clonotype. This chain joins TRBV11-2 and TRBJ2-5, with D possibly TRBD2 on 5 matching bases. Germline loops: CDR1 SGHAT, CDR2 FQNNGV. The CDR3 has 14 residues. V was clipped by 3 bases and J by 5 bases, with 13 bases between them. Written as DNA, the CDR3 is TGTGCCAGCAGCTTTTCGGGGAACGGGGAGACCCAGTACTTC. As protein: CASSFSGNGETQYF.

The genes are TRBV19 and TRBJ2-7; TRBD2 matches 9 bases. The CDR3 totals 12 residues. Germline V CDR1 and CDR2: LNHDA, SQIVND (reference sequence). V lost 5 bases and J lost 6; bases outside the gene matches: 2. This CDR3 is CASSLAGAEQYF. The CDR3 DNA is TGTGCCAGTAGTTTAGCGGGAGCCGAGCAGTACTTC.

At least ten counts were recorded for this clonotype. The CDR3 bases are TGTGCCAGCAGTTTCAGCGGGCGGGCGAACCAAGAGACCCAGTACTTC. Protein: CASSFSGRANQETQYF. The chain has TRBV28 and TRBJ2-5; a possible D gene is TRBD2 (6 bases). V lost 3 bases to trimming and J lost 0 bases, with 14 bases between them. Germline CDR1 and CDR2: MDHEN and SYDVKM. The CDR3 is 16 amino acids.

The chain has TRBV5-1 and TRBJ1-4, with D possibly matching TRBD1 (5 bases). Germline CDR1 is SGHRS and CDR2 is YFSETQ. This CDR3 is 15 amino acids long. V was clipped by 0 bases and J by 5 bases, with 11 bases between them. The CDR3 sequence: CASSLEGAWNEKLFF. In DNA, the CDR3 is TGCGCCAGCAGCTTGGAAGGGGCGTGGAATGAAAAACTGTTTTTT.

The table lists this clonotype with a few counts. V is TRBV10-3 and J is TRBJ1-2; tentative D call: TRBD1 (5 bases). In germline, CDR1 is ENHRY, CDR2 SYGVKD. The V and J ends lost 2 bases and 7 bases respectively, with 11 bases between them. This CDR3 has 13 amino acids. CDR3 protein: CAISEEQGSGYTF. CDR3 nucleotides: TGTGCCATCAGTGAGGAGCAGGGTAGTGGCTACACCTTC.

J is TRBJ2-7 and V is TRBV7-3, with 13 bases aligning to TRBD2. This CDR3 comprises 14 residues. CDR1 is SGHTA, CDR2 FQGTGA, per germline. J lost 5 bases, V lost 5 bases, and 3 bases had no gene match. CDR3 loop: CASSLGTSGNEQYF. Here the CDR3 DNA reads TGTGCCAGCAGCCTCGGGACTAGCGGGAACGAGCAGTACTTC.

This clonotype was picked up many times. The genes are TRBV12-3 or TRBV12-4 and TRBJ1-1; 7 bases match TRBD1. V gave up 5 bases and J gave up 1 base; unmatched junction bases: 10. This CDR3 spans 16 amino acids. Here the CDR3 DNA reads TGTGCCAGCAGTCCCGAGAAAAGGACAGGGAACACTGAAGCTTTCTTT. Residues: CASSPEKRTGNTEAFF.

As to this clonotype: Given the absence of the conserved phenylalanine or tryptophan at the CDR3 end, a read error is likely. The rearrangement uses TRBV27 and TRBJ1-1, with D hard to call. Trimming removed 2 bases from V and 0 bases from J, with 7 bases in between. Germline V gene data show CDR1 as MNHEY and CDR2 as SMNVEV (reference sequence). This CDR3 is built from 14 residues. This CDR3 is CASSLKGMNTEAFL. The CDR3 DNA sequence: TGTGCCAGCAGTTTAAAAGGGATGAACACTGAAGCTTTCCTT.

The V gene is TRBV30, the J gene TRBJ1-1, with 7 bases that match TRBD1. Trimming removed 0 bases from V and 7 bases from J; junction bases left unmatched: 11. The germline CDR1 and CDR2 sequences are GTSNPN and SVGIG (reference sequence). This CDR3 spans 15 amino acids. CDR3 in DNA: TGTGCCTGGAGTGTACCTTCGGGACAGTACTTTGAAGCTTTCTTT. Its protein is CAWSVPSGQYFEAFF.

Worth noting for this clonotype: The junction departs from the called germline gene at one end, perhaps through a read error. The chain is built from TRBV4-1 and TRBJ2-7, with D unclear. CDR3 length equals 15 residues. CDR1 and CDR2 from the germline V gene are MGHRA and YSYEKL. CDR3 nucleotides: TGCGCCGGCAGCCAAGATAAAGGGTCCCCCTACGAGCAGTACTTC. Its protein product is CAGSQDKGSPYEQYF.

This clonotype was seen more than once but under ten times. The genes are TRBV3-1 and TRBJ1-1, with TRBD1 identical over 7 bases. The CDR3 totals 16 residues. Germline V gene lookup returns CDR1 LGHDT and CDR2 YNNKEL (reference sequence). Trimming removed 2 bases from V and 1 base from J; junction bases left unmatched: 7. Here the CDR3 reads CASSQPPGQPNTEAFF. The CDR3 region has the DNA TGTGCCAGCAGCCAACCACCGGGACAGCCGAACACTGAAGCTTTCTTT.

This clonotype was picked up a small number of times. The CDR3 coding sequence is TGTGCCAGCTCACCACTGGCTAGCGGCCAAGAGACCCAGTACTTC. Translated, it gives CASSPLASGQETQYF. The chain links TRBV18 to TRBJ2-5, with 7 bases fitting TRBD2. Germline V CDR1 and CDR2: KGHSH, LQKENI. Trimming took 1 base from V and 1 from J; bases not matched to a gene: 3. The CDR3 is 15 residues long.

This clonotype was seen only a few times. V is TRBV2 and J is TRBJ2-7; possibly TRBD1 or TRBD2 for D (5 bases each). CDR3 size: 12 residues. Per germline, CDR1 SNHLY and CDR2 FYNNEI. Trimming pared 3 bases from V and 9 bases from J, leaving 12 bases between. CDR3 bases: TGTGCCAGCAGTGACGGGACCTTCGCGCAGTACTTC. Translating gives CASSDGTFAQYF. Complete variable domain (other parts from reference TRBV2 and TRBJ2-7): EPEVTQTPSHQVTQMGQEVILRCVPISNHLYFYWYRQILGQKVEFLVSFYNNEISEKSEIFDDQFSVERPDGSNFTLKIRSTKLEDSAMYFCASSDGTFAQYFGPGTRLTVT.

This chain links TRBV6-1 with TRBJ2-7, with TRBD1 matching 8 bases. Per the germline V gene, CDR1 is MNHNS and CDR2 is SASEGT. V shed 6 bases and J 3 bases; nucleotides not matched to a gene: 10. This CDR3 has 15 amino acids. CDR3 bases: TGTGCCAGCAGGGCTACCGGGACAGGACGCTACGAGCAGTACTTC. This codes for CASRATGTGRYEQYF.

This chain links TRBV3-1 with TRBJ2-2; possible D gene TRBD1, 6 bases. Germline CDR1 reads LGHDT; CDR2 reads YNNKEL (reference sequence). With 6 bases removed from V and 8 bases from J, the gap between germline ends came to 10 bases. CDR3 length equals 12 residues. The CDR3 DNA reads TGTGCCAGCAGGGGGGCATCGGGGGAGCTGTTTTTT. Translated: CASRGASGELFF.

J is TRBJ2-2 and V is TRBV5-4; 9 bases line up with TRBD1. The ends lost 4 bases at V and 1 base at J; junction bases unmatched: 5. The CDR3 is made up of 16 amino acids. The germline CDR1 and CDR2 sequences are SGHNT and YYREEE (reference sequence). As DNA, the CDR3 is TGTGCCAGCAGCGGACAGGGGTCTTGGAACACCGGGGAGCTGTTTTTT. This gives the protein CASSGQGSWNTGELFF.

This clonotype was recorded once. The chain recombines TRBV27 with TRBJ2-7, with unresolved D. This CDR3 spans 16 amino acids. Trimming pared 5 bases from V and 2 bases from J, leaving 19 bases between. Germline V gives CDR1 MNHEY, CDR2 SMNVEV (reference sequence). Here the CDR3 reads CASSHYGLQNPYEQYF. Written as DNA, the CDR3 is TGTGCCAGCAGTCACTACGGCCTACAGAATCCCTACGAGCAGTACTTC.

This clonotype was seen many times. The chain is built from TRBV6-1 and TRBJ1-2; D remains unclear. The V gene lost 1 base and the J gene lost 4 bases, with 16 bases spanning the gap. The CDR3 sequence is 16 residues long. CDR1 is MNHNS and CDR2 is SASEGT in the germline V gene. In nucleotides, the CDR3 is TGTGCCAGCAGTGAAGGACCTCCGGCGTGGGGCTATGGCTACACCTTC. It specifies CASSEGPPAWGYGYTF.

This chain uses TRBV29-1 with TRBJ2-4; D gene ambiguous. The CDR3 loop spans 12 amino acids. V lost 6 bases, J lost 5 bases, and 11 bases lay in between. CDR1 and CDR2 (germline): SQVTM, ANQGSEA. The CDR3 bases are TGCAGCGTGCGCGGCTCGGAAAACATTCAGTACTTC. Protein sequence: CSVRGSENIQYF.

The chain employs TRBV10-3 and TRBJ1-5; no reliable D call. This CDR3 contains 15 residues. CDR1 ENHRY and CDR2 SYGVKD come from the germline V gene. V shed 4 bases and J shed 0 bases, with 10 bases lying between them. In DNA, the CDR3 is TGTGCCATCAGTGTGGGAGGAGATAGCAATCAGCCCCAGCATTTT. Its translation: CAISVGGDSNQPQHF.

This clonotype appeared many times. This rearrangement joins TRBV27 to TRBJ1-2; D unresolved. The germline V gene has CDR1 MNHEY and CDR2 SMNVEV (reference sequence). V was clipped by 3 bases and J by 8 bases, with 16 bases between them. The CDR3 sequence is 14 residues long. For the CDR3, the DNA is TGTGCCAGCAGTTTTAGGAACCCCACCGGAGGCTACACCTTC. Its translation: CASSFRNPTGGYTF.

In its sample, this clonotype was seen a few times. The V gene is TRBV19, the J gene TRBJ1-2; a possible D gene is TRBD1 (6 bases). From germline, CDR1 is LNHDA and CDR2 SQIVND (reference sequence). The CDR3 loop spans 15 amino acids. With 7 bases removed from V and 2 bases from J, the gap between germline ends came to 17 bases. CDR3 region: CASKDPGHLNYGYTF. CDR3 bases: TGTGCCAGTAAAGATCCGGGACACCTAAACTATGGCTACACCTTC.

With regard to this clonotype: One base away lies a much larger clone, so this may be a sequencing read error. The gene calls are TRBV12-3 or TRBV12-4 and TRBJ1-1, with a tentative D call TRBD1 (6 bases). The CDR3 covers 14 residues. V dropped 2 bases and J dropped 4 bases, with 11 bases sitting between them. The CDR3 DNA sequence: TGTGCCAGCAGTTTAAGGGGGGGGCCCACTGAAGCTTTCTTT. Encoded protein: CASSLRGGPTEAFF.

V gene TRBV6-5 combines with J gene TRBJ1-5; D unresolved. CDR3 length equals 13 residues. V was shortened by 2 bases and J by 6 bases, with 8 bases between the two germline ends. Per the germline V gene, CDR1 is MNHEY and CDR2 is SVGAGI. CDR3 amino acids: CASSYNGVQPQHF. CDR3 coding DNA: TGTGCCAGCAGTTACAACGGGGTTCAGCCCCAGCATTTT.

The chain employs TRBV6-1 and TRBJ2-5; a weak D match, TRBD1 (5 bases). V was pared by 2 bases and J by 4 bases, with 11 bases between. The CDR3 runs 14 residues. The V gene's germline CDR1 is MNHNS and CDR2 SASEGT. Here the CDR3 DNA reads TGTGCCAGCAGTGAACCGGGTAGGGGAGAGACCCAGTACTTC. This codes for CASSEPGRGETQYF.